This is a list of T cell receptor beta chains from one sample in a study of memory CD4+ T cells and cytomegalovirus serostatus. The data were produced by immunoSEQ multiplex PCR, yet TCRdb's version contains in-frame clones alone and is incomplete. Of tens of thousands of clones listed, around 76% are singletons. Sequencing used memory CD4+ T cells from blood. Receptor source: an adult in good health and CMV-seronegative. The CDR3 runs from the conserved cysteine through the conserved F or W. Each record gives: V gene, clone size, J gene, CDR3 length, D gene, CDR3 DNA, CDR3 protein. The D gene is left open where the match is weak. Not every row has a clone size; where given, it reads once, few, many or a size class.

>TRBV25-1|-|TRBJ1-2|15|TRBD1
TGTGCCAGCAGTGAATCCGGACAGGCGGACTATGGCTACACCTTC
CASSESGQADYGYTF
>TRBV6-5|-|TRBJ2-7|13|-
TGTGCCAGCGCGTCGGGCAACTCGGGGGAGCAGTACTTC
CASASGNSGEQYF
>TRBV4-3|few|TRBJ1-3|16|TRBD1
TGCGCCAGCAGCCAAGTCCAGGGGGCCTCTGGAAACACCATATATTTT
CASSQVQGASGNTIYF
>TRBV29-1|once|TRBJ1-2|13|-
TGCAGCGGGCAGGGATTTGGTCGTGATGGCTACACCTTC
CSGQGFGRDGYTF
>TRBV28|-|TRBJ2-1|12|-
TGTGCCAGCAAAAAATTGGCTAGTGAGCAGTTCTTC
CASKKLASEQFF
>TRBV11-2|-|TRBJ2-3|16|TRBD2
TGTGCCAGCAGCTCCGTGTGGAGCGGGGACACAGATACGCAGTATTTT
CASSSVWSGDTDTQYF
>TRBV6-1|-|TRBJ2-3|16|-
TGTGCCAGCAGTGCCGCATCAAGATCGAGCACAGATACGCAGTATTTT
CASSAASRSSTDTQYF
>TRBV4-3|-|TRBJ2-2|18|TRBD2
TGCGCCAGCAGCCAGTCTAGGAGACTAGCGGGAGAAACCGGGGAGCTGTTTTTT
CASSQSRRLAGETGELFF
>TRBV6-4|-|TRBJ1-5|15|TRBD1
TGTGCCAGCAGTCCCGGGACAGGGAACAATCAGCCCCAGCATTTT
CASSPGTGNNQPQHF
>TRBV6-6|once|TRBJ2-5|16|TRBD1
TGTGCCAGCGGCCAAATCGACAGGGGGATGCGGGAGACCCAGTACTTC
CASGQIDRGMRETQYF
>TRBV28|few|TRBJ2-7|12|-
TGTGCCAGCAGTTTTAAGAGATACGAGCAGTACTTC
CASSFKRYEQYF
>TRBV10-1|-|TRBJ2-7|13|-
TGCGCCAACTCTGGGAGGACTGAGCACGAGCAGTACTTC
CANSGRTEHEQYF
>TRBV20-1|-|TRBJ1-2|10|-
TGCAGTGCCCTAGGGTATGGCTACACCTTC
CSALGYGYTF
>TRBV4-1|-|TRBJ2-7|15|TRBD2
TGCGCCAGCAGCCAAGCCGGGACTAGCGGCTACGAGCAGTACTTC
CASSQAGTSGYEQYF
>TRBV6-5|-|TRBJ2-5|15|TRBD1
TGTGCCAGCAGCCGCCCCGGGACAGGGGAAGAGACCCAGTACTTC
CASSRPGTGEETQYF
>TRBV30|-|TRBJ2-4|17|TRBD2
TGTGCCTGGAGTGAGAGCCGGGCGGGGGGGCATCGGAACATTCAGTACTTC
CAWSESRAGGHRNIQYF
>TRBV7-6|-|TRBJ1-1|16|-
TGTGCCAGCAGCTTAGGATCCGGGGACTCCAACACTGAAGCTTTCTTT
CASSLGSGDSNTEAFF
>TRBV28|few|TRBJ1-2|12|-
TGTGCCAGCAGTTTAAACCTCTATGGCTACACCTTC
CASSLNLYGYTF
>TRBV30|-|TRBJ1-2|15|-
TGTGCCTGGAGTGCCACAGGGCGAGGGAGCTATGGCTACACCTTC
CAWSATGRGSYGYTF
>TRBV5-1|-|TRBJ2-7|12|TRBD2
TGCGCCAGCAGGGATGGGACTAGGGAGCAGTACTTC
CASRDGTREQYF
>TRBV5-4|once|TRBJ2-5|16|TRBD1
TGTGCCAGCAGCTCGCGACCGGGACAGGGGGAAGAGACCCAGTACTTC
CASSSRPGQGEETQYF
>TRBV28|-|TRBJ2-7|13|TRBD1
TGTGCCAGCAGATGGGACAGCAACTACGAGCAGTACTTC
CASRWDSNYEQYF
>TRBV5-6|-|TRBJ1-1|16|-
TGTGCCAGCATCCTAGGGGCGGGTAATAGGGAGAGTGAAGCTTTCTTT
CASILGAGNRESEAFF
>TRBV27|few|TRBJ1-2|14|-
TGTGCCAGCAGTTTATCGCCAGGGAACTATGGCTACACCTTC
CASSLSPGNYGYTF
>TRBV7-2|-|TRBJ2-6|16|-
TGTGCCAGCAGCTCGGGACCTCGCTCTGGGGCCAACGTCCTGACTTTC
CASSSGPRSGANVLTF
>TRBV4-3|-|TRBJ1-1|15|-
TGCGCCAGCAGCCAAGGATCAATCGGGGGCCCTGAAGCTTTCTTT
CASSQGSIGGPEAFF
>TRBV14|-|TRBJ1-6|14|-
TGTGCCAGCAGCCCCAAGGCGGGGAATTCACCCCTCCACTTT
CASSPKAGNSPLHF
>TRBV5-7|once|TRBJ2-3|16|TRBD2
TGTGCCAGCAGCTTGAGTCCTAGCGGTCCTATAGATACGCAGTATTTT
CASSLSPSGPIDTQYF
>TRBV5-1|-|TRBJ2-1|17|TRBD2
TGCGCCAGCAGCTGGACCAGCGGGAGGGCCCCCACCAATGAGCAGTTCTTC
CASSWTSGRAPTNEQFF
>TRBV20-1|-|TRBJ2-3|11|-
TGCAGTGCTAGAGAAGAAGATACGCAGTATTTT
CSAREEDTQYF
>TRBV5-4|-|TRBJ2-7|14|TRBD1
TGTGCCAGCAGCGACCCTGACAGGGTTTGGGAGCAGTACTTC
CASSDPDRVWEQYF
>TRBV18|-|TRBJ2-7|12|-
TGTGCCAGCTCCGGTAGTTCAAACGAGCAGTACTTC
CASSGSSNEQYF
>TRBV28|-|TRBJ2-7|15|-
TGTGCCAGCAGTCCCCCCCGGGGAAGCTCCTACGAGCAGTACTTC
CASSPPRGSSYEQYF
>TRBV9|few|TRBJ2-3|15|TRBD2
TGTGCCAGCAGCGCGAGAGCGGGAGGAACAGATACGCAGTATTTT
CASSARAGGTDTQYF
>TRBV29-1|-|TRBJ2-7|14|TRBD1
TGCAGCGTTGAAGGGACAGGGGGAGTCTACGAGCAGTACTTC
CSVEGTGGVYEQYF
>TRBV9|-|TRBJ1-1|14|-
TGTGCCAGCAGCGTAGATATGGTTAGTACTGAAGCTTTCTTT
CASSVDMVSTEAFF
>TRBV19|medium-sized|TRBJ1-2|15|TRBD1
TGTGCCAGTACCCACGCCGGGACAGGGGGCTATGGCTACACCTTC
CASTHAGTGGYGYTF
>TRBV4-3|once|TRBJ2-2|14|-
TGCGCCAGCAGCCAAGGACGGGACACCGGGGAGCTGTTTTTT
CASSQGRDTGELFF
>TRBV4-1|-|TRBJ1-6|15|-
TGCGCCAGCAGCCAGGGGACAATACCGAATTCACCCCTCCACTTT
CASSQGTIPNSPLHF
>TRBV5-1|-|TRBJ2-5|14|-
TGCGCCAGCAGCGTACAGGGTTCCCAAGAGACCCAGTACTTC
CASSVQGSQETQYF
>TRBV5-5|-|TRBJ1-1|15|-
TGTGCCAGCAATTCTTCTCCCAGACTGAACACTGAAGCTTTCTTT
CASNSSPRLNTEAFF
>TRBV4-3|-|TRBJ1-1|14|TRBD1
TGCGCCAGCAGCCTTTCGAGAGGGGGGGACAGCCCTCTCTTT
CASSLSRGGDSPLF
>TRBV28|-|TRBJ1-2|13|-
TGTGCCAGCAGTCCTCCCTCAGGAAATGGCTACACCTTC
CASSPPSGNGYTF
>TRBV28|-|TRBJ2-5|16|-
TGTGCCAGCAGTATCAACCTCGAGGCACCTCAAGAGACCCAGTACTTC
CASSINLEAPQETQYF
>TRBV6-1|-|TRBJ1-1|11|-
TGTGCCAGCACCACCAGGCTCGAAGCTTTCTTT
CASTTRLEAFF
>TRBV19|-|TRBJ1-2|14|-
TGTGCCAGTAGTCCCAGGGTTTTGGGCTATGGCTACACCTTC
CASSPRVLGYGYTF
>TRBV4-2|once|TRBJ1-5|15|TRBD1
TGTGCCAGCAGCCAACAACAGGGGAACGGCCAGCCCCAGCATTTT
CASSQQQGNGQPQHF
>TRBV7-2|-|TRBJ2-1|14|TRBD2
TGTGCCAGCAGCAATAGCGGGAGGGCCTCTGAGCAGTTCTTC
CASSNSGRASEQFF
>TRBV29-1|-|TRBJ1-2|14|TRBD1
TGCAGCGTTGAGACGGGGGACAGGGACTATGGCTACACCTTC
CSVETGDRDYGYTF